The 27 T cell receptor beta chains below come from one sample, sequenced in a study of tumor and adjacent non-tumor tissue in lung cancer. The template was RNA from unsorted bulk tissue. More than 3 cm separated this lung sample from the edge of the tumor. Three rounds of nested PCR, following a modified ARM-PCR protocol, produced the TCRbeta library. Each CDR3 protein is one row after TCRdb ran MiXCR on the multiplex PCR reads. The sample yields tens of thousands of distinct CDR3 sequences, 60% to 70% seen once. Sequencing was carried out using distant non-tumor lung tissue. Receptors were obtained from a woman aged 35 to 49 with non-small cell lung cancer.

As concerns this clonotype: A read error may produce the germline difference seen at one junction end. The V and J genes are TRBV11-2 and TRBJ2-5; possible D gene TRBD2, 5 bases. The CDR3 is 18 amino acids. In germline, CDR1 is SGHAT, CDR2 FQNNGV. DNA for the CDR3: TGTGCCAGTAGCGATAGCAGATCCACCGGGATAGCTCAAGAGACCCGGTACTTC. As protein: CASSDSRSTGIAQETRYF.

This clonotype showed up just once. The chain is built from TRBV29-1 and TRBJ1-1; D call uncertain. The CDR3 loop spans 11 amino acids. With 6 bases removed from V and 8 bases from J, the gap between germline ends came to 13 bases. Germline-derived CDR1 and CDR2 are SQVTM and ANQGSEA. The chain's CDR3 is CSVDMSTEAFF. The CDR3, as DNA: TGCAGCGTCGATATGAGCACCGAAGCTTTCTTT.

As for this clonotype: The CDR3 carries no conserved terminal phenylalanine or tryptophan, so it likely arises from a read error. The chain links TRBV4-2 to TRBJ2-7, with TRBD1 matching over 7 bases. V shed 1 base and J 7 bases; nucleotides not matched to a gene: 10. From germline, CDR1 is LGHNA and CDR2 YNFKEQ. The CDR3 length is 15 residues. CDR3 in amino acids: CASSQGRDSFYEQYS. The CDR3 region has the DNA TGTGCCAGCAGCCAAGGCCGGGACAGCTTCTATGAGCAGTACTCC.

On this clonotype itself: Given a much more abundant clone one base away, this may be a read error. The rearrangement links TRBV7-8 to TRBJ1-3; tentatively, D is TRBD1 (6 bases). Trimming stripped 1 base from V and 2 bases from J, with 15 bases between. The CDR3 sequence is 17 residues long. From germline, CDR1 is SGHVS and CDR2 FQNEAQ. The CDR3 here is CASSLGPQGHPGNTIYF. The CDR3 nucleotides read TGTGCCAGCAGCTTAGGTCCACAGGGACACCCTGGAAACACCATATATTTT. The full variable domain, with the rest looked up from reference TRBV7-8 and TRBJ1-3, is GAGVSQSPRYKVAKRGQDVALRCDPISGHVSLFWYQQALGQGPEFLTYFQNEAQLDKSGLPSDRFFAERPEGSVSTLKIQRTQQEDSAVYLCASSLGPQGHPGNTIYFGEGSWLTVV.

This clonotype was observed once. The rearrangement links TRBV11-2 to TRBJ1-5; D perhaps matches TRBD1 (5 bases). Trimming stripped 5 bases from V and 5 bases from J, with 7 bases between. Germline-derived CDR1 and CDR2 are SGHAT and FQNNGV. The CDR3 runs 12 residues. The CDR3 loop reads CASSLGDQPQHF. The CDR3 bases are TGTGCCAGCAGCCTGGGGGATCAGCCCCAGCATTTT.

The count of this clonotype is one. One junction end does not reproduce the germline sequence, and a read error may be involved. This rearrangement joins TRBV6-1 to TRBJ2-7; the D is unclear. From germline, CDR1 is MNHNS and CDR2 SASEGT. The CDR3 is made up of 15 amino acids. For the CDR3, the DNA is TGTGCCAGCAGTGGCCACAGAGTTCTCTCCTATGAGCAGTACTTC. Protein: CASSGHRVLSYEQYF.

Comment on this clonotype: No conserved phenylalanine or tryptophan ends this CDR3, so it is likely a read error. CDR3 amino acids: CDSSGEGSGANVLTL. CDR3 in DNA: TGTGACAGCAGCGGAGAGGGCTCTGGGGCCAACGTCCTGACTCTC. The chain uses TRBV11-2 and TRBJ2-6; TRBD2 might be the D (5 bases). From germline, CDR1 is SGHAT and CDR2 FQNNGV. This CDR3 has 15 residues.

Comment on this clonotype: Relative to the germline gene, one junction end is altered; a read error may explain this. The chain is built from TRBV4-2 and TRBJ2-3; 13 bases map to TRBD2. Germline V CDR1 and CDR2: LGHNA, YNFKEQ. The length of the CDR3 is 17 residues. CDR3 nucleotide sequence: TGTACCAGCAGCCAAGCTACTAGCGGGGGGGGGGCAGATACGCAGTATTTC. It yields the protein CTSSQATSGGGADTQYF.

Comment on this clonotype: At one end, the junction sequence differs from germline, possibly due to a read error. The genes are TRBV10-2 and TRBJ2-1; TRBD2 aligns across 10 bases. In germline, CDR1 is WSHSY, CDR2 SAAADI. The CDR3 length is 16 residues. The CDR3 coding sequence is TGCGCCGGCAGTGAGTCTAGCGGGAGCTCCTACAATGGGCAGTTCTTC. Its translation: CAGSESSGSSYNGQFF.

Remarks on this clonotype: The germline gene is not matched at one end of the junction; a read error may be the cause. The J gene is TRBJ2-2, the V gene TRBV6-4; the D is unclear. The CDR3 contains 12 residues. Looked up from germline, CDR1 is MRHNA and CDR2 is SNTAGT. Written as DNA, the CDR3 is TGTACCAGCAGTGATAACACCGGGGAGCTGTTTTTT. This translates into CTSSDNTGELFF.

A remark on this clonotype: Germline is not matched at one junction end, which may reflect a read error. The chain recombines TRBV29-1 with TRBJ1-1; D remains unclear. The CDR3 runs 13 residues. Germline V CDR1 and CDR2: SQVTM, ANQGSEA. CDR3 sequence: CSVSRHLNTEAFF. The DNA of the CDR3 is TGTAGCGTTAGTAGGCACCTGAACACTGAAGCTTTCTTT. Supplemented by reference TRBV29-1 and TRBJ1-1, the full variable domain reads SAVISQKPSRDICQRGTSLTIQCQVDSQVTMMFWYRQQPGQSLTLIATANQGSEATYESGFVIDKFPISRPNLTFSTLTVSNMSPEDSSIYLCSVSRHLNTEAFFGQGTRLTVV.

A word on this clonotype: Since a much larger clone is just one base distant, this may be a read error. The rearrangement uses TRBV6-6 and TRBJ2-1; 7 bases align to TRBD1. In germline, CDR1 is MNHNY, CDR2 SVGAGI (reference sequence). After removal of 5 bases from V and 2 bases from J, the junction contained 12 bases not matched to a gene. This CDR3 is 17 amino acids long. CDR3: CASSHPPTGNPYNEQFF. Written as DNA, the CDR3 is TGTGCCAGCAGTCACCCCCCGACAGGGAACCCCTACAATGAGCAGTTCTTC.

As concerns this clonotype: As the CDR3 is not closed by the conserved phenylalanine or tryptophan, this likely results from a read error. V and J are TRBV28 and TRBJ1-6, with a possible D match to TRBD1 (5 bases). Looked up from germline, CDR1 is MDHEN and CDR2 is SYDVKM. CDR3 length: 14 amino acids. V lost 6 bases and J lost 5, with 11 bases in between. CDR3 coding DNA: TGTGCCAGCAGACCAACAGGAGATAATTCACCCCTCCACCTT. Translated, it gives CASRPTGDNSPLHL.

This clonotype was observed many times. V usage is TRBV6-5 and J usage is TRBJ2-5, with TRBD2 matching over 9 bases. The J segment lost 5 bases and the V segment lost 5 bases, leaving 9 bases of the junction unmatched. The CDR3 length is 15 residues. Germline assignment: CDR1 MNHEY and CDR2 SVGAGI. CDR3 coding DNA: TGTGCCAGCAGTCAAAGCGGGAGGTCAGGGGAGACCCAGTACTTC. Its protein is CASSQSGRSGETQYF.

This clonotype came up a few times. One base away lies a much larger clone, so this may be a sequencing read error. The CDR3 DNA reads as TGTGCCAGCAGTTACGGGGGGGCTAATGGAAAACTGTTTTTT. It translates to CASSYGGANGKLFF. The chain has TRBV6-5 and TRBJ1-4; tentatively, D is TRBD1 (6 bases). The CDR3 has 14 amino acids. Germline values: CDR1 MNHEY, CDR2 SVGAGI.

As to this clonotype: Sequence at one end of the junction differs from germline and may be a read error. The genes are TRBV11-3 and TRBJ2-5; possibly TRBD1 for D (5 bases). The V gene's germline CDR1 is SGHNT and CDR2 YENEEA. The CDR3 sequence is 16 residues long. CDR3 protein: CASSFAANQGRETRYF. The CDR3 DNA follows: TGTGCCAGCTCGTTTGCGGCCAATCAGGGCCGAGAGACCCGGTACTTC.

Concerning this clonotype itself: The junction differs from germline at one of its ends, possibly a read error. The gene calls are TRBV6-5 and TRBJ2-6; D is unclear. Germline CDR1 is MNHEY and CDR2 is SVGAGI. The CDR3 is made up of 14 amino acids. This CDR3 is CASSCTSGTNVLTF. The DNA of the CDR3 is TGTGCCAGCAGTTGTACCTCTGGGACCAACGTCCTGACTTTC.

Details on this clonotype: A junction end diverges from the germline sequence, so it may reflect a read error. The chain couples TRBV6-5 to TRBJ1-1; D is possibly TRBD1 (6 bases). CDR3 length equals 14 residues. Germline V gene data show CDR1 as MNHEY and CDR2 as SVGAGI. CDR3 in amino acids: CTSGSLGRDTEAFF. The CDR3 DNA reads as TGTACCAGCGGCAGCCTGGGACGGGACACAGAAGCTTTCTTT.

This clonotype was counted ten times or more. The chain couples TRBV7-9 to TRBJ2-7; D is unresolved. V shed 1 base and J shed 1 base, with 8 bases lying between them. The CDR3 runs 14 residues. CDR1 is SEHNR, CDR2 FQNEAQ, per germline (reference sequence). This chain's CDR3 is CASSLDARSYEQYF. The DNA of the CDR3 is TGTGCCAGCAGCTTAGACGCCCGTTCCTACGAGCAGTACTTC.

Comments on this clonotype: Compared with germline, one end of the junction differs, possibly owing to a read error. The chain is built from TRBV5-1 and TRBJ1-1; no clear D. CDR1 is SGHRS, CDR2 YFSETQ, per germline. The CDR3 spans 14 residues. CDR3 protein: CASSLYLKNTGAFF. CDR3 sequence (DNA): TGCGCCAGCAGCTTGTATTTGAAGAACACTGGAGCTTTCTTT.

On this clonotype: A single base separates this from a much larger clone, so it may be a read error. The chain links TRBV12-3 or TRBV12-4 to TRBJ2-2; D possibly corresponds to TRBD2 (6 bases). The CDR3 is 14 residues long. The CDR3 DNA reads as TGTACCAGCAGACCGGGACTGAAGCCCGGGGAGCTGTTTTTT. This gives the protein CTSRPGLKPGELFF.

Ten or more counts support this clonotype. The chain employs TRBV13 and TRBJ2-3; D unclear. The CDR3 runs to 11 residues. Trimming took off 1 base at V and 5 bases at J, with 1 base between the two ends. CDR1 and CDR2 (germline): PRHDT, FYEKMQ (reference sequence). This CDR3 is CASSLEDTQYF. The DNA of the CDR3 is TGTGCCAGCAGCTTAGAAGATACGCAGTATTTT. Full variable domain (outside the CDR3, taken from reference TRBV13 and TRBJ2-3): AAGVIQSPRHLIKEKRETATLKCYPIPRHDTVYWYQQGPGQDPQFLISFYEKMQSDKGSIPDRFSAQQFSDYHSELNMSSLELGDSALYFCASSLEDTQYFGPGTRLTVL.

With respect to this clonotype: One junction end disagrees with the germline gene, perhaps due to a read error. The CDR3 reads CASSGSYNEQIF. In nucleotides, the CDR3 is TGTGCCAGCAGTGGCTCCTACAATGAGCAGATCTTC. This chain links TRBV6-2 or TRBV6-3 with TRBJ2-1; D is uncertain. CDR1 and CDR2 (germline): MNHEY, SVGEGT. This CDR3 has 12 residues.

On this clonotype itself: This could be a read error, since a much larger clone is one nucleotide away. This sequence joins TRBV6-6 and TRBJ1-1, with a possible D match to TRBD1 (6 bases). CDR1 and CDR2 (germline): MNHNY, SVGAGI (reference sequence). This CDR3 spans 15 amino acids. CDR3 sequence (DNA): TGTACCAGCAGTCTAAGGGGGAATGTGGGGACTGAAGCTTTCTTT. Amino acids: CTSSLRGNVGTEAFF.

A word on this clonotype: The junction does not match germline at one end; this may be a read error. This chain connects TRBV12-3 or TRBV12-4 to TRBJ2-3, with D perhaps matching TRBD1 (6 bases). CDR3 size: 17 residues. The chain's CDR3 is CASSLGLGAGVPDTQYF. Here the CDR3 DNA reads TGTGCCAGCAGTTTGGGCCTGGGGGCAGGGGTTCCAGACACGCAGTATTTT.

This clonotype was seen many times. The chain links TRBV10-3 to TRBJ2-1; possible D gene TRBD2, 5 bases. Trimming removed 3 bases at V and 2 bases at J, with 8 bases between. The CDR3 covers 14 residues. CDR1 is ENHRY and CDR2 is SYGVKD in the germline V gene. The CDR3 DNA is TGTGCCATCAGTGAACTAGGAACCTACAATGAGCAGTTCTTC. As protein: CAISELGTYNEQFF.

In the case of this clonotype: Since a much larger clone is just one base distant, this may be a read error. This chain joins TRBV6-1 and TRBJ1-1, with D perhaps matching TRBD1 (6 bases). The CDR3 spans 13 residues. Germline CDR1 and CDR2: MNHNS and SASEGT. The CDR3 nucleotides read TGTACCAGCAGTAACAGGGAAAACACTGAAGCTTTCTTT. Translating gives CTSSNRENTEAFF.